This TCR beta chain derives from a study of beta chain features in type 1 diabetes. Study conclusions and caveats: A closer apparent resemblance between naive, central memory and Treg TCRB repertoires was seen in patients than in healthy donors. In these data, an HLA type influence on TCRB rearrangement remained unresolved.

The isolated RNA, all of it, was reverse transcribed, so expressed TCRB transcripts were what got sequenced. Sequencing used immunoSEQ multiplex PCR; TCRdb keeps in-frame clones, though not all of them. The sample has 850,000 to 900,000 clones, 17% seen once; the top ten hold 0.02% to 0.025%. Germline V lookup: CDR1 SGHAT, CDR2 FQNNGV. The CDR3 has 16 amino acids. V lost 5 bases and J lost 4, with 17 bases in between. With respect to this clone: Its antigen is not identified.

Sorted CD4+ subsets: naive, central memory, regulatory, stem cell-like memory (CD45RO/CCR7/CD25/CD127/CD95/CD27 panel). The chain carries TRBV11-2 and TRBJ2-2, with D unresolved. The origin of this receptor is a woman aged 18-29 years in good health. Sample: naive CD4+ T cells from blood. The CDR3 is CASSVRDRFTTGELFF. CDR3 nucleotides: TGTGCCAGCAGCGTAAGAGATAGGTTTACCACCGGGGAGCTGTTTTTT.